Listed below are T cell receptor beta chains from one sample, sequenced in a study of blood T cell repertoires in COVID-19. Some clones are missing from TCRdb's copy, which holds only in-frame ones; the method was immunoSEQ multiplex PCR. In the table there are over 100,000 clones, 88% of which are singletons. What was sequenced was peripheral blood. The receptors here all came from a man between 45 and 60 years old with acute or convalescent COVID-19. Each CDR3 is given with its conserved first and last residue. A D gene is named only where the DNA matches it firmly. Clone size is given for some rows only: seen once, a few or many times, or a class if the clone is expanded.

TRBV19,TRBD1,TRBJ2-7,-,TGTGCCAGTAGTATTATTGGGGACAGGCTATACGAGCAGTACTTC,CASSIIGDRLYEQYF
TRBV4-1,TRBD2,TRBJ2-3,-,TGCGCCAGCAGCCCGAGGACTAGCGGGAGTGGAACAGATACGCAGTATTTT,CASSPRTSGSGTDTQYF
TRBV28,TRBD2,TRBJ2-1,-,TGTGCCAGCCAAACTAGCGGGGTCTACAATGAGCAGTTCTTC,CASQTSGVYNEQFF
TRBV5-1,TRBD2,TRBJ2-7,-,TGCGCCAGCAGCTACGCGGGAGCTCCGAGTGAGCAGTACTTC,CASSYAGAPSEQYF
TRBV2,TRBD1,TRBJ1-6,-,TGTGCCAGCAGGTTGAGACAGGGGAATTCACCCCTCCACTTT,CASRLRQGNSPLHF
TRBV19,TRBD2,TRBJ2-2,-,TGTGCCAGTAGTCCTAGCGGCACCGGGGAGCTGTTTTTT,CASSPSGTGELFF
TRBV15,-,TRBJ1-3,-,TGTGCCACCAGCGCCCAACAGGGTTCCGGAAACACCATATATTTT,CATSAQQGSGNTIYF
TRBV12-3/TRBV12-4,-,TRBJ1-5,-,TGTGCCAGCAGTTCGTCGGGGTATCAGCCCCAGCATTTT,CASSSSGYQPQHF
TRBV7-6,TRBD2,TRBJ2-3,-,TGTGCCAGCAGCGCTAGCGGGGGGACAGGTTACACAGATACGCAGTATTTT,CASSASGGTGYTDTQYF
TRBV5-1,TRBD2,TRBJ2-2,-,TGCGCCAGCAGCTTGAGGCGGGGGGCTCCCAACACCGGGGAGCTGTTTTTT,CASSLRRGAPNTGELFF
TRBV7-9,-,TRBJ1-6,few,TGTGCCAGCAGCTTAGAAGCGGGACATCCTGAGACCCCACCCCTCCACTTT,CASSLEAGHPETPPLHF
TRBV18,-,TRBJ1-1,-,TGTGCCAGCTCTCCCTCTGGGATAGGAGGGACTGAAGCTTTCTTT,CASSPSGIGGTEAFF
TRBV3-1/TRBV3-2,-,TRBJ1-1,-,TGTGCCAGCAGCCACTACAGGGAAATGAACACTGAAGCTTTCTTT,CASSHYREMNTEAFF
TRBV11-2,TRBD1,TRBJ1-5,-,TGTGCCAGCAGCTTAGGCTACAGACAGGGGTTTGAGCCCCAGCATTTT,CASSLGYRQGFEPQHF
TRBV28,TRBD2,TRBJ2-3,-,TGTGCCAGCAGTTCCCCTGAACTAGCGGGAGTGATAGATACGCAGTATTTT,CASSSPELAGVIDTQYF
TRBV7-9,TRBD2,TRBJ2-3,few,TGTGCCAGCAGCCTCGGGACTAGCGGCAGCACAGATACGCAGTATTTT,CASSLGTSGSTDTQYF
TRBV6-4,TRBD2,TRBJ2-1,-,TGTGCCAGCAGTGACTCTCGACTAGCGGGAGGGGGTGAGCAGTTCTTC,CASSDSRLAGGGEQFF
TRBV5-4,-,TRBJ1-1,-,TGTGCCAGCAGCTGGCCCACGAGGACTGAAGCTTTCTTT,CASSWPTRTEAFF
TRBV6-5,-,TRBJ1-4,-,TGTGCCAGCAGTTACGCTGAGCATGAAAAACTGTTTTTT,CASSYAEHEKLFF
TRBV2,TRBD2,TRBJ2-1,-,TGTGCCAGCAGACCGGGACTAGCGGCCTACAATGAGCAGTTCTTC,CASRPGLAAYNEQFF
TRBV19,-,TRBJ1-4,-,TGTGCCAGTAGTGACGAACGACAGTTGGCTAATGAAAAACTGTTTTTT,CASSDERQLANEKLFF
TRBV6-1,-,TRBJ1-5,-,TGTGCCAGCAGTGAGGTGAGTCAGCCCCAGCATTTT,CASSEVSQPQHF
TRBV3-1/TRBV3-2,-,TRBJ2-3,-,TGTGCCAGCAGCCTAGGAGGCGGGTCAGATACGCAGTATTTT,CASSLGGGSDTQYF
TRBV18,TRBD1,TRBJ1-2,-,TGTGCCAGCTCTCCCGACAGGGGGGCTAACTATGGCTACACCTTC,CASSPDRGANYGYTF
TRBV7-2,-,TRBJ2-1,-,TGTGCCAGCAGCTTAGAGGCGGGTCCTTGGTATGAGCAGTTCTTC,CASSLEAGPWYEQFF
TRBV15,TRBD1,TRBJ2-7,-,TGTGCCACCAGCAGAACCCCGGGACAGGGCTACGAGCAGTACTTC,CATSRTPGQGYEQYF
TRBV3-1/TRBV3-2,-,TRBJ1-2,-,TGTGCCAGCAGCCGAAGGGGATCCTATGGCTACACCTTC,CASSRRGSYGYTF
TRBV5-8,TRBD1,TRBJ1-1,-,TGTGCCAGCAGCTCCCTCCGGACAGGGATAAAAGCTTTCTTT,CASSSLRTGIKAFF
TRBV7-2,TRBD1,TRBJ2-7,-,TGTGCCAGCAGCCGTCCCAGACAGGGAATCTACGAGCAGTACTTC,CASSRPRQGIYEQYF
TRBV6-5,TRBD1,TRBJ2-7,-,TGTGCCAGTTACATGACCGGGACAGGCTACGAGCAGTACTTC,CASYMTGTGYEQYF
TRBV6-5,-,TRBJ2-1,-,TGTGCCACTCTAAACAGGGGGGGCAATGAGCAGTTCTTC,CATLNRGGNEQFF
TRBV4-1,-,TRBJ1-4,few,TGCGCCAGCAGCCAAGTTCCAGGGGTTGGTGAAAAACTGTTTTTT,CASSQVPGVGEKLFF
TRBV7-3,TRBD1,TRBJ1-1,-,TGTGCCAGCAGCACACAAGGGACAGCCAACACTGAAGCTTTCTTT,CASSTQGTANTEAFF
TRBV3-1/TRBV3-2,TRBD1,TRBJ1-3,-,TGTGCCAGCAGCCACCTGCCTGGGGGACAGCTTGCCTCTGGAAACACCATATATTTT,CASSHLPGGQLASGNTIYF
TRBV2,TRBD1,TRBJ1-6,-,TGTGCCAGCAGTGGAGGGGGCAGAGGAGGTTCACCCCTCCACTTT,CASSGGGRGGSPLHF
TRBV6-6,-,TRBJ2-2,-,TGTGCCTCCCGGAGGGGGGGGAACACCGGGGAGCTGTTTTTT,CASRRGGNTGELFF
TRBV2,TRBD2,TRBJ2-3,-,TGTGCCAGCAGTTCTCCTAGCGGGGGCCGCACAGATACGCAGTATTTT,CASSSPSGGRTDTQYF
TRBV25-1,-,TRBJ2-1,-,TGTGCCAGCAGTGAATTTGGGAGCTCCTACAATGAGCAGTTCTTC,CASSEFGSSYNEQFF
TRBV10-3,TRBD2,TRBJ2-1,-,TGTGCCCTCTCACTAGCGGGAGACAATGAGCAGTTCTTC,CALSLAGDNEQFF
TRBV7-8,-,TRBJ1-5,-,TGTGCCAGCAGCTTATTTGTAGGGGAACAGCCCCAGCATTTT,CASSLFVGEQPQHF
TRBV5-1,-,TRBJ2-1,-,TGCGCCAGCGCGCGGGGCGAATCCTACAATGAGCAGTTCTTC,CASARGESYNEQFF
TRBV6-5,-,TRBJ1-1,-,TGTGCCAGCAGTTACGAGTACAGCCGGAACACTGAAGCTTTCTTT,CASSYEYSRNTEAFF
TRBV18,TRBD2,TRBJ2-1,-,TGTGCCAGCTCACCGGGACTAGCGGTAATGAATGAGCAGTTCTTC,CASSPGLAVMNEQFF
TRBV28,-,TRBJ1-5,-,TGTGCCAGCAGTTTATGGGCCAGGCGGGATCAGCCCCAGCATTTT,CASSLWARRDQPQHF
TRBV5-4,TRBD1,TRBJ2-7,-,TGTGCCAGCAGCCCGAAACCGGGACAGGGTTCTTACGAGCAGTACTTC,CASSPKPGQGSYEQYF
TRBV30,TRBD1,TRBJ2-6,-,TGTGCCTGGAGTTACAGGGGGGCTGGGGCCAACGTCCTGACTTTC,CAWSYRGAGANVLTF
TRBV15,-,TRBJ1-2,-,TGTGCCACCAGCAGGGGGCGGGGGGCCAACTATGGCTACACCTTC,CATSRGRGANYGYTF
TRBV6-5,-,TRBJ1-2,-,TGTGCCAGCAAAGGGGGGGAAAACGGCTACACCTTC,CASKGGENGYTF
TRBV19,-,TRBJ2-2,-,TGTGCCAGTAGTCTGGAACCATCCTCGGGCGGGGAGCTGTTTTTT,CASSLEPSSGGELFF
TRBV19,-,TRBJ1-2,-,TGTGCCAGTAGTATGTTAGACTATGGCTACACCTTC,CASSMLDYGYTF
TRBV14,TRBD1,TRBJ2-1,-,TGTGCCAGCAGCCAACCAACGACAGGGTATTCCTACAATGAGCAGTTCTTC,CASSQPTTGYSYNEQFF
TRBV3-1/TRBV3-2,-,TRBJ1-1,-,TGTGCCAGCAGCCAAGAGACGCTCCGAGGCGCTTTCTTT,CASSQETLRGAFF
TRBV18,-,TRBJ1-1,-,TGTGCCAGCTCACCTCAGGGAACAACTGAAGCTTTCTTT,CASSPQGTTEAFF